A selection of T cell receptor beta chains follows, all from one sample in a study of T cells in Graves' hyperthyroidism and ophthalmopathy. MiXCR was run by TCRdb on the multiplex PCR reads, yielding one entry per CDR3 protein. Of fewer than 650,000 distinct CDR3 sequences in the sample, 11% to 15% are singletons; the top ten hold approximately 15%. Sample: blood. The receptors come from a woman in her thirties or forties with Graves' hyperthyroidism. Both conserved end residues are part of each CDR3. Each record gives: clone size, V gene, D gene, J gene, CDR3 protein, CDR3 DNA. D genes are given only for firm matches. Size tells how often a clone was seen (once, few, many) or the class of an expanded clone, and some rows leave it out.

size: many
V: TRBV28
D: NA
J: TRBJ2-7
CDR3: CASSRDFYEQYF
DNA: TGTGCCAGCAGTCGAGACTTCTACGAGCAGTACTTC

size: many
V: TRBV28
D: NA
J: TRBJ1-3
CDR3: CASSSAADSGNTIYF
DNA: TGTGCCAGCAGTTCCGCGGCCGACTCTGGAAACACCATATATTTT

size: many
V: TRBV7-2
D: NA
J: TRBJ2-4
CDR3: CASSLFLGENIQYF
DNA: TGTGCCAGCAGCTTATTTTTGGGCGAAAACATTCAGTACTTC

size: many
V: TRBV7-8
D: NA
J: TRBJ2-4
CDR3: CASSKRTGNTKNIQYF
DNA: TGTGCCAGCAGCAAGAGGACCGGGAACACAAAAAACATTCAGTACTTC

size: NA
V: TRBV25-1
D: NA
J: TRBJ1-5
CDR3: CASSEVGARQPQHF
DNA: TGTGCCAGCAGTGAAGTGGGGGCGAGGCAGCCCCAGCATTTT

size: many
V: TRBV19
D: TRBD2
J: TRBJ2-7
CDR3: CASSTRLAGGLENEQYF
DNA: TGTGCCAGTAGTACGAGACTAGCGGGAGGCCTGGAGAACGAGCAGTACTTC

size: NA
V: TRBV5-6
D: NA
J: TRBJ1-2
CDR3: CASSLVNWFSNYGYTF
DNA: TGTGCCAGCAGCTTGGTTAATTGGTTCTCAAACTATGGCTACACCTTC

size: many
V: TRBV5-1
D: TRBD1
J: TRBJ2-3
CDR3: CASSFGTDTDTQYF
DNA: TGCGCCAGCAGCTTTGGGACAGACACAGATACGCAGTATTTT

size: few
V: TRBV6-2/TRBV6-3
D: TRBD2
J: TRBJ2-1
CDR3: CASSERPGLAGEQFF
DNA: TGTGCCAGCAGCGAACGACCGGGACTAGCTGGTGAGCAGTTCTTC

size: few
V: TRBV6-2/TRBV6-3
D: NA
J: TRBJ2-7
CDR3: CASRTTVGYPSSYEQYF
DNA: TGTGCCAGCAGGACTACGGTCGGGTATCCCAGCTCCTACGAGCAGTACTTC

size: NA
V: TRBV30
D: TRBD2
J: TRBJ2-7
CDR3: CAYSPSGLVYEQYF
DNA: TGTGCCTATTCTCCCTCTGGACTAGTCTACGAGCAGTACTTC

size: NA
V: TRBV3-1
D: NA
J: TRBJ1-6
CDR3: CASSQDSRASPLHF
DNA: TGTGCCAGCAGCCAAGATAGCAGAGCTTCACCCCTCCACTTT

size: many
V: TRBV19
D: NA
J: TRBJ2-3
CDR3: CASSSHSSTDTQYF
DNA: TGTGCCAGTAGTTCGCATTCGAGCACAGATACGCAGTATTTT

size: many
V: TRBV7-3
D: TRBD2
J: TRBJ2-3
CDR3: CASSLGTSGRSTDTQYF
DNA: TGTGCCAGCAGCTTAGGGACTAGCGGAAGAAGCACAGATACGCAGTATTTT

size: many
V: TRBV11-2
D: NA
J: TRBJ2-1
CDR3: CASSFAGVAGNEQFF
DNA: TGTGCCAGCAGCTTCGCGGGTGTCGCAGGCAATGAGCAGTTCTTC

size: many
V: TRBV27
D: NA
J: TRBJ2-7
CDR3: CASSLSGRLYEQYF
DNA: TGTGCCAGCAGTTTATCGGGAAGGTTATACGAGCAGTACTTC

size: many
V: TRBV12-3/TRBV12-4
D: NA
J: TRBJ2-3
CDR3: CASSLMGITDTQYF
DNA: TGTGCCAGCAGTTTAATGGGGATCACAGATACGCAGTATTTT

size: many
V: TRBV5-1
D: NA
J: TRBJ1-2
CDR3: CASRFEGNYGYTF
DNA: TGCGCCAGCAGATTCGAGGGGAACTATGGCTACACCTTC

size: many
V: TRBV6-2/TRBV6-3
D: TRBD1
J: TRBJ2-7
CDR3: CASSPGTGWAYEQYF
DNA: TGTGCCAGCAGTCCCGGGACAGGGTGGGCCTACGAGCAGTACTTC

size: NA
V: TRBV4-2
D: NA
J: TRBJ2-5
CDR3: CASSLQSGPQETQYF
DNA: TGTGCCAGCAGCCTCCAGTCCGGGCCTCAAGAGACCCAGTACTTC

size: many
V: TRBV30
D: TRBD1
J: TRBJ2-7
CDR3: CAWSVGQGLEQYF
DNA: TGTGCCTGGAGTGTTGGACAGGGACTCGAGCAGTACTTC

size: many
V: TRBV5-1
D: NA
J: TRBJ2-1
CDR3: CASSLREIGSEQFF
DNA: TGCGCCAGCAGCTTGAGGGAGATCGGCAGTGAGCAGTTCTTC

size: NA
V: TRBV20-1
D: TRBD2
J: TRBJ2-6
CDR3: CSARDSGRGSGANVLTF
DNA: TGCAGTGCTAGAGACAGCGGGAGGGGCTCTGGGGCCAACGTCCTGACTTTC

size: NA
V: TRBV11-1
D: TRBD1
J: TRBJ2-1
CDR3: CASSLDETGGQEQFF
DNA: TGTGCCAGCAGCTTAGACGAGACAGGGGGACAGGAGCAGTTCTTC